The TCR beta chain described here comes from a study of OX40 agonist ivuxolimab in advanced cancers. Study-wide context: Among those enrolled, mean age was about 60 years (range about 20 to 79) and roughly 84% were male.

Clones were sequenced by immunoSEQ multiplex PCR, and TCRdb holds only the in-frame ones, with some missing. Here the sample spans approximately 60,000 clones, more than 80% being singletons. The CDR3 is 16 amino acids. Germline CDR1 is WSHSY and CDR2 is SAAADI. The germline V and J ends were trimmed by 0 bases and 6 bases, with 15 bases remaining between them. General study points: People who partly responded at 0.1-3.0 mg/kg had some of the least clonal expansion seen. Within 6 weeks, CD4+ and CD8+ blood T cells expanded clonally at 0.1 to 3.0 mg/kg.

This clone was counted once. What it binds is not known. Any history of autoimmune disease or systemic immunosuppression disqualified patients. The V and J genes are TRBV10-2 and TRBJ2-4; D is possibly TRBD1 (6 bases). This material consisted of CD4+ or CD8+ T cells sorted from blood, taken in a trial of the OX40 agonist ivuxolimab. The receptor was isolated from an adult with an advanced solid tumor such as melanoma, head and neck, liver or kidney cancer. CDR3 loop: CASSESWGTQGNIQYF. The CDR3 DNA is TGCGCCAGCAGTGAGTCGTGGGGGACACAGGGAAACATTCAGTACTTC.